The TCR beta chain described here comes from a study of blood T cell repertoires in COVID-19. The method was immunoSEQ multiplex PCR; TCRdb's version includes in-frame clones alone and lacks a portion of them. In the table there are roughly 46,000 clones, 86% of which are singletons. Germline CDR1 reads SGDLS; CDR2 reads YYNGEE. The CDR3 loop spans 11 amino acids. The germline V and J ends were trimmed by 5 bases and 1 base, with 3 bases remaining between them. The V and J genes are TRBV9 and TRBJ1-2, with no clear D. The sequenced sample was PBMCs or T cells enriched from blood (not recorded which). This receptor was taken from a woman in her forties or fifties who had recovered from COVID-19. Here the CDR3 reads CASSYNYGYTF. The DNA for the CDR3 is TGTGCCAGCAGTTATAACTATGGCTACACCTTC.